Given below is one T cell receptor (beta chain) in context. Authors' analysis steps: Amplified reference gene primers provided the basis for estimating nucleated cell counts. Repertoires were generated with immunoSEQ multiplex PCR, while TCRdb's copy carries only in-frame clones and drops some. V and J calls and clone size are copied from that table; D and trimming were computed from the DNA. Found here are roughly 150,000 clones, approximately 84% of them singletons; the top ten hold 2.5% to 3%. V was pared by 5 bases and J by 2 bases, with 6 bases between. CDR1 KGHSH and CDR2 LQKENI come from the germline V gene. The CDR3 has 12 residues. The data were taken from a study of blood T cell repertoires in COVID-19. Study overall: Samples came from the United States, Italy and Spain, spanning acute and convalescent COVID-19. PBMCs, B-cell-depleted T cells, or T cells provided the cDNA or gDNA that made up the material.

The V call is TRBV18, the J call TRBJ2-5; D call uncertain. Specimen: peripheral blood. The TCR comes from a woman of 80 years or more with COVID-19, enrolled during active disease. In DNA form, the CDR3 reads TGTGCCAGCTCATCGGGTCAAGAGACCCAGTACTTC. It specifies CASSSGQETQYF.